This T cell receptor beta chain is from a study of tumor-infiltrating lymphocytes in primary liver carcinoma. General observations from the study: Tumor region pairs shared more overlap than did tumor-adjacent and tumor-blood pairs.

The source material, about 18-33 mg of unsorted bulk tissue, was used to co-extract RNA and DNA. Per the germline V gene, CDR1 is MNHEY and CDR2 is SVGAGI. V lost 11 bases, J lost 4 bases, and 8 bases stayed unmatched. The CDR3 spans 14 residues. TCR beta cDNA was prepared out of roughly 520 ng total RNA by means of a constant-region primer. Three nested multiplex PCR rounds, a slightly modified ARM-PCR method, built the TCR beta libraries. It was with TRBV1-TRBV30 forward primers and a C-beta reverse primer that the first two PCR rounds were run, at roughly 9 cycles each. TCRdb itself ran the multiplex PCR reads through MiXCR, one entry per CDR3 protein. The sample consists of 100,000 to 150,000 distinct CDR3 sequences, 64% of them appearing once. Regarding this clonotype: Its antigen remains unidentified. The conserved phenylalanine or tryptophan normally closing the CDR3 is absent here, so this likely arose from a read error.

The J gene is TRBJ2-2, the V gene TRBV6-5; 9 positions match TRBD1. The specimen sequenced was liver tumor tissue from sampling region 3. Stated subset: tumor region T3, left-lateral pole. This clonotype was obtained from a woman aged 60 to 75 with primary liver carcinoma and hepatitis B virus infection. The CDR3 DNA follows: TGTGCCTGGAGAGGACAGGGGATCACCGGGGAGCTGTTTTAT. Translation gives CAWRGQGITGELFY.